The clone carrying this T cell receptor beta chain was observed many times. Its matching antigen is unknown. Methods used by the authors: A papillary thyroid cancer distant-metastasis classifier was built from CDR3 differences across clinicopathological groups. TCRdb re-called the PCR reads via MiXCR. The authors' filters were not applied to this entry. The sample lists over 30,000 clones, about a sixth occurring once. The sample comes from a study of metastatic and nonmetastatic thyroid tumors. Turning to the study itself: Comparison of repertoires was carried out across blood and tumor or nodule tissue from malignant and benign thyroid patients. Findings of the study overall: Within blood and tumor, benign nodules reportedly had significantly lower TCR beta diversity than malignant thyroid tumors did.

The CDR3 spans 14 residues. Trimming removed 2 bases at V and 5 bases at J, with 12 bases between. The germline V gene has CDR1 MGHRA and CDR2 YSYEKL. Before thyroid surgery, none of the patients had received any treatment. Sequenced input: blood. The receptor was derived from a male donor with papillary thyroid cancer or a benign thyroid nodule (not recorded which). Some clones in this sample may be carry-over from other donors' samples. The V call is TRBV4-1, the J call TRBJ1-1, with unresolved D. CDR3 in DNA: TGCGCCAGCAGCCAAACTTTTTCTCGAACTGAAGCTTTCTTT. Translation: CASSQTFSRTEAFF.